Listed below are T cell receptor beta chains from one sample, sequenced in a study of T-cell reconstitution after alpha-beta-depleted transplantation in children. TCRdb used MiXCR to reprocess the PCR reads, holding one entry per CDR3 protein. The table shows 670,000 or so distinct CDR3 sequences, with over 10% occurring only once. Source: PBMCs, taken before TCRalphabeta/CD19-depleted stem cell transplant. Every receptor here comes from a girl aged 2 to 10 with congenital amegakaryocytic thrombocytopenia, due to receive a stem cell transplant. Both conserved end residues are part of each CDR3. The D gene is left open where the match is weak. For some rows the clone size is stated as once, few or many, or as a class when expanded; others skip it.

d_call j_call v_call clone_size cdr3_aa cdr3_nt
. TRBJ2-7 TRBV18 few CASSPPIRGTYEQYF TGTGCCAGCTCACCACCTATACGCGGGACCTACGAGCAGTACTTC
. TRBJ2-7 TRBV10-1 . CASSESTGIEQYF TGCGCCAGCAGTGAGTCGACGGGAATCGAGCAGTACTTC
. TRBJ2-4 TRBV6-5 many CASSYGLTKQNIQYF TGTGCCAGCAGTTACGGGCTAACCAAACAAAACATTCAGTACTTC
TRBD1 TRBJ1-4 TRBV25-1 many CASSKTGGDEKLFF TGTGCCAGCAGTAAAACAGGGGGCGATGAAAAACTGTTTTTT
. TRBJ2-1 TRBV4-1 . CASSRSRNEQFF TGCGCCAGCAGCCGATCGAGGAATGAGCAGTTCTTC
. TRBJ2-1 TRBV25-1 many CASSGTTDEQFF TGTGCCAGCAGTGGTACGACAGATGAGCAGTTCTTC
TRBD2 TRBJ2-1 TRBV15 few CATSRSPVSGGYNEQFF TGTGCCACCAGCCGTTCCCCTGTATCGGGAGGATACAATGAGCAGTTCTTC
. TRBJ2-1 TRBV20-1 many CSASPILDEQFF TGCAGTGCTAGCCCCATTTTAGATGAGCAGTTCTTC
TRBD2 TRBJ2-7 TRBV20-1 few CSAIGLAGGNYEQYF TGCAGTGCGATTGGACTAGCGGGAGGAAACTACGAGCAGTACTTC
. TRBJ1-1 TRBV7-9 many CASTLGGGSTEAFF TGTGCCAGCACCCTAGGAGGAGGTTCCACTGAAGCTTTCTTT
TRBD2 TRBJ2-7 TRBV15 few CATSRDLVAGSYEQYF TGTGCCACCAGCAGAGATTTGGTAGCGGGGAGCTACGAGCAGTACTTC
TRBD2 TRBJ2-1 TRBV29-1 . CSVGLGGNEQFF TGCAGCGTTGGTCTCGGGGGGAATGAGCAGTTCTTC
TRBD2 TRBJ2-1 TRBV10-3 . CAISEAGVGGNEQFF TGTGCCATCAGTGAGGCGGGGGTGGGAGGCAATGAGCAGTTCTTC
TRBD2 TRBJ2-1 TRBV9 many CASSVVVSTTSVPYNEQFF TGTGCCAGCAGCGTAGTAGTGAGTACGACTAGCGTACCTTACAATGAGCAGTTCTTC
. TRBJ2-1 TRBV5-4 . CASSLRADPENEQFF TGTGCCAGCAGCTTGCGAGCCGACCCCGAGAATGAGCAGTTCTTC
. TRBJ2-2 TRBV27 many CASSLTSFDTGELFF TGTGCCAGCAGTTTAACTAGCTTCGACACCGGGGAGCTGTTTTTT
. TRBJ2-5 TRBV9 few CASSVYQGETQYF TGTGCCAGCAGCGTCTACCAGGGGGAGACCCAGTACTTC
. TRBJ2-2 TRBV12-3/TRBV12-4 few CASSLQRTGELFF TGTGCCAGCAGCCTACAGAGGACCGGGGAGCTGTTTTTT
TRBD2 TRBJ2-7 TRBV2 few CASSVSTSGRFMQYF TGTGCCAGCAGTGTGTCCACTAGCGGGAGGTTTATGCAGTACTTC
. TRBJ1-5 TRBV7-2 many CASSLGGLPSNQPQHF TGTGCCAGCAGCTTAGGAGGCCTTCCCAGCAATCAGCCCCAGCATTTT
. TRBJ1-6 TRBV4-1 . CASSQVGRSPLHF TGCGCCAGCAGCCAAGTCGGGCGTTCACCCCTCCACTTT
. TRBJ1-5 TRBV20-1 many CSAPLPGGNQPQHF TGCAGTGCTCCCCTCCCAGGGGGCAATCAGCCCCAGCATTTT
. TRBJ2-1 TRBV7-9 . CASSLMTATVEQFF TGTGCCAGCAGCCTAATGACGGCAACTGTGGAGCAGTTCTTC
. TRBJ2-1 TRBV7-9 many CASSLGVHEQFF TGTGCCAGCAGCTTAGGTGTCCATGAGCAGTTCTTC
TRBD2 TRBJ2-5 TRBV4-1 few CASSQASGSEETQYF TGCGCCAGCAGCCAAGCAAGCGGGAGTGAAGAGACCCAGTACTTC
TRBD2 TRBJ2-1 TRBV20-1 . CSASSGRGYNEQFF TGCAGTGCTAGTAGCGGGCGGGGCTACAATGAGCAGTTCTTC
TRBD2 TRBJ2-1 TRBV5-1 . CASSGGRADNEQFF TGCGCCAGCAGCGGCGGGAGGGCCGACAATGAGCAGTTCTTC
. TRBJ2-3 TRBV28 . CASHDGGRTDTQYF TGTGCCAGCCACGACGGCGGGCGCACAGATACGCAGTATTTT
TRBD2 TRBJ2-7 TRBV5-1 many CASSPGTNDLEQYF TGCGCCAGCAGCCCCGGGACTAATGATCTCGAGCAGTACTTC
. TRBJ1-4 TRBV12-3/TRBV12-4 few CASSQGHALEKLFF TGTGCCAGCAGCCAGGGACACGCTCTTGAAAAACTGTTTTTT
TRBD1 TRBJ2-4 TRBV7-8 . CASSPMTGALAKNIQYF TGTGCCAGCAGCCCGATGACAGGGGCCCTAGCCAAAAACATTCAGTACTTC
. TRBJ2-7 TRBV4-1 . CASSPKVGYEQYF TGCGCCAGCAGCCCCAAAGTCGGCTACGAGCAGTACTTC
. TRBJ2-1 TRBV28 many CASSFEGVVYNEQFF TGTGCCAGCAGCTTTGAGGGTGTTGTCTACAATGAGCAGTTCTTC
. TRBJ1-1 TRBV29-1 many CSVAGAEAFF TGCAGCGTCGCAGGAGCTGAAGCTTTCTTT
. TRBJ2-3 TRBV10-3 many CAIRENQDVADTQYF TGTGCCATCAGAGAAAATCAGGATGTAGCGGATACGCAGTATTTT
. TRBJ2-7 TRBV27 few CASSLMGWSYEQYF TGTGCCAGCAGTTTAATGGGGTGGAGCTACGAGCAGTACTTC
. TRBJ2-5 TRBV5-8 . CASSLLGSEETQYF TGTGCCAGCAGCTTATTAGGCAGCGAAGAGACCCAGTACTTC
. TRBJ2-3 TRBV7-9 . CASSFPEIDTQYF TGTGCCAGCAGCTTCCCAGAGATCGATACGCAGTATTTT
. TRBJ1-6 TRBV20-1 many CSASRGMAYNSPLHF TGCAGTGCTAGCCGGGGAATGGCCTATAATTCACCCCTCCACTTT
. TRBJ1-1 TRBV5-1 many CASSLAAVETEAFF TGCGCCAGCAGCTTGGCGGCGGTGGAGACTGAAGCTTTCTTT
. TRBJ2-1 TRBV27 few CASNSASEQFF TGTGCCAGCAATTCGGCTTCTGAGCAGTTCTTC
. TRBJ1-1 TRBV9 many CASSGGGLEAFF TGTGCCAGCAGCGGCGGGGGACTCGAAGCTTTCTTT
. TRBJ2-7 TRBV5-6 many CASSLGYSYEQYF TGTGCCAGCAGCTTGGGGTACTCATACGAGCAGTACTTC
TRBD2 TRBJ2-3 TRBV20-1 . CSARLAENTDTQYF TGCAGTGCTCGACTAGCGGAGAACACAGATACGCAGTATTTT
TRBD2 TRBJ2-3 TRBV20-1 many CSALLAGGPDTQYF TGCAGTGCTCTGCTAGCGGGAGGGCCAGATACGCAGTATTTT
. TRBJ2-7 TRBV20-1 . CSARDQGGTTYEQYF TGCAGTGCTAGAGATCAGGGGGGGACCACCTACGAGCAGTACTTC
. TRBJ2-1 TRBV20-1 . CSAVRDLLVWEQFF TGCAGTGCTGTCCGGGACCTCCTCGTTTGGGAGCAGTTCTTC
. TRBJ2-5 TRBV25-1 few CASSKRETETQYF TGTGCCAGCAGTAAGAGGGAGACAGAGACCCAGTACTTC
TRBD1 TRBJ1-1 TRBV20-1 few CSAHRGRMNTEAFF TGCAGTGCCCACAGGGGGCGCATGAACACTGAAGCTTTCTTT
. TRBJ2-7 TRBV20-1 many CSARTGVHYEQYF TGCAGTGCTAGGACAGGCGTTCACTACGAGCAGTACTTC